This TCR beta chain emerged from a study of T-cell memory formation after mild COVID-19. The overall study: There were largely donor-specific TCR clusters.

The V gene end was trimmed by 3 bases and the J gene end by 5 bases; junction bases not matched to a gene: 9. Germline V gives CDR1 KGHSH, CDR2 LQKENI. The CDR3 extends over 15 amino acids. A single record per CDR3 protein comes from TCRdb applying MiXCR to the 5' RACE reads. This table has 300,000 to 400,000 distinct CDR3 sequences, roughly 13% appearing once. This clonotype was detected only a few times. The sample comprised PBMCs or a T cell subset sorted from them (not recorded which). V and J are TRBV18 and TRBJ2-7; 8 positions agree with TRBD1. This receptor was identified in a man aged 18 to 30 who had mild COVID-19 (a few samples of this study predate the infection). Cell type and time point are not known. CDR3 nucleotide sequence: TGTGCCAGCTCACCGACGTTCGCACAGGGGGACGAGCAGTACTTC. Protein sequence: CASSPTFAQGDEQYF.